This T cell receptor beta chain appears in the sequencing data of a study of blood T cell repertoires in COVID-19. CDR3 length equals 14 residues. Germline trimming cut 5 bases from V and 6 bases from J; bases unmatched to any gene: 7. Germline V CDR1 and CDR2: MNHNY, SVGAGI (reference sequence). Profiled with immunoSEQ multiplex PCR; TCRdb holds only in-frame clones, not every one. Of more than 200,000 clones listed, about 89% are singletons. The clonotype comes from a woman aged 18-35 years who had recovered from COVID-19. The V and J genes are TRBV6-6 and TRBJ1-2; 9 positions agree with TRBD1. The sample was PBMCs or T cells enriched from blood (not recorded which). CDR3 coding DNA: TGTGCCAGCAGTAGACCGGGACAGGGCGATGGCTACACCTTC. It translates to CASSRPGQGDGYTF.